At least ten counts were recorded for the clone carrying this TCR beta chain. Its antigen is unidentified. TCRdb re-derived calls from the multiplex PCR reads in MiXCR, one entry per CDR3 protein. The sample yields 66,000 or so distinct CDR3 sequences, roughly 44% seen once. Germline V gene lookup returns CDR1 SGHRS and CDR2 YFSETQ. CDR3 length: 14 residues. The V segment lost 4 bases and the J segment 1 base; nucleotides outside the gene matches: 4. The data originate from a study of breast tumors, draining lymph nodes, adjacent tissues. General observations from the study: Compared with basal-like, luminal-like tumors shared significantly more repertoire with nontumor tissue. The data were judged consistent with most tumor T cells coming from lymph node and expanding in tumor. That most tumor T cells come from lymph nodes remained unproven. Compared with lymph nodes, tumors were less diverse; compared with nontumor tissue, more.

V and J are TRBV5-1 and TRBJ2-7; 8 bases are a match to TRBD1. This sequence was found in a female donor with breast cancer. Some clones in this sample may be carry-over from other donors' samples. Sequences were obtained from breast tumor tissue. The chain's CDR3 is CASSTGQGSYEQYF. CDR3 coding DNA: TGCGCCAGCAGCACAGGACAGGGTTCCTACGAGCAGTACTTC.